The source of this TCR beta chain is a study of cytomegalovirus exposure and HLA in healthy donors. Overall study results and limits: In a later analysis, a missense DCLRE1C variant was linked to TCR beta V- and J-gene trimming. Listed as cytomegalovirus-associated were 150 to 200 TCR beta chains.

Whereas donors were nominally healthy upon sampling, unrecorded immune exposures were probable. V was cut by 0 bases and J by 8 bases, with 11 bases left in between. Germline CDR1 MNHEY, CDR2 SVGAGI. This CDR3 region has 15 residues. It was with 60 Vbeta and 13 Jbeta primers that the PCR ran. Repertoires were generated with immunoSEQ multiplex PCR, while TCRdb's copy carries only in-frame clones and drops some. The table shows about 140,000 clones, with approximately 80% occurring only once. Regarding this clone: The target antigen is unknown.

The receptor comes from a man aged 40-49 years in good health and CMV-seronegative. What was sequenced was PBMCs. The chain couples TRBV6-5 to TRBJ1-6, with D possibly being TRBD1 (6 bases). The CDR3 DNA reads TGTGCCAGCAGTTACTCCCACAGGGTAGATTCACCCCTCCACTTT. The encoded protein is CASSYSHRVDSPLHF.